The 19 T cell receptor beta chains below come from one sample, sequenced in a study of blood T cell repertoires in COVID-19. Assay used: immunoSEQ multiplex PCR; TCRdb lists only in-frame clones, some missing. This table holds 190,000 or so clones, roughly 84% found once. Sequences were obtained from PBMCs or T cells enriched from blood (not recorded which). The receptor set was obtained from a man between 35 and 55 years old who had recovered from COVID-19.

The chain employs TRBV9 and TRBJ2-3; D remains ambiguous. The V gene lost 0 bases and the J gene lost 0 bases, with 5 bases spanning the gap. The CDR3 sequence is 14 residues long. The germline V gene encodes CDR1 SGDLS and CDR2 YYNGEE. The CDR3 DNA reads TGTGCCAGCAGCGTAGCCGGGAGCACAGATACGCAGTATTTT. Its translation: CASSVAGSTDTQYF.

The J gene is TRBJ1-2, the V gene TRBV28, with D perhaps TRBD1 (5 bases). The CDR3 has 14 amino acids. CDR1 and CDR2 (germline): MDHEN, SYDVKM. Trimming cost V 4 bases and J 5 bases, with 14 bases left between them. The DNA for the CDR3 is TGTGCCAGCAGTTATGGCACAGGCGAATATGGCTACACCTTC. This encodes CASSYGTGEYGYTF.

The CDR3 reads CASSLFYTSADIQYF. As DNA, the CDR3 is TGTGCCAGCAGCTTGTTTTACACCTCCGCAGACATTCAGTACTTC. The V call is TRBV5-5, the J call TRBJ2-4; D is unresolved. V lost 1 base to trimming and J lost 8 bases, with 16 bases between them. Germline loops: CDR1 SGHKS, CDR2 YYEKEE (reference sequence). CDR3 length: 15 amino acids.

The V gene is TRBV6-2 or TRBV6-3, the J gene TRBJ2-7, with a weak D call TRBD1 (5 bases). This CDR3 region has 14 residues. The V end lost 3 bases, the J end lost 3 bases, and 12 bases lay between the germline ends. Germline V gene sequence: CDR1 MNHEY, CDR2 SVGEGT. The DNA of the CDR3 is TGTGCCAGCAGTTATCAGGGATTGGACTACGAGCAGTACTTC. Its translation: CASSYQGLDYEQYF.

The J gene is TRBJ1-4, the V gene TRBV28, with 7 nucleotides matching TRBD1. There are 16 residues in the CDR3. J gave up 5 bases and V 3 bases, and 9 bases lay outside the gene matches. Germline assignment: CDR1 MDHEN and CDR2 SYDVKM. CDR3 DNA sequence: TGTGCCAGCAGTTTCGGAGGGACAGCCTCAAATGAAAAACTGTTTTTT. Its protein is CASSFGGTASNEKLFF.

The chain carries TRBV7-2 and TRBJ1-3; D remains unclear. CDR3 size: 15 residues. Germline V CDR1 and CDR2: SGHTA, FQGNSA. Deletions cut 4 bases from V and 4 bases from J, with 14 bases between. CDR3 sequence: CASSSLESGGNTIYF. The CDR3 nucleotides are TGTGCCAGCAGCTCCTTAGAGTCCGGGGGAAACACCATATATTTT. Full variable domain (rest looked up from reference TRBV7-2 and TRBJ1-3): GAGVSQSPSNKVTEKGKDVELRCDPISGHTALYWYRQSLGQGLEFLIYFQGNSAPDKSGLPSDRFSAERTGGSVSTLTIQRTQQEDSAVYLCASSSLESGGNTIYFGEGSWLTVV.

This rearrangement joins TRBV30 to TRBJ1-1; D unclear. The germline CDR1 and CDR2 sequences are GTSNPN and SVGIG (reference sequence). There are 14 residues in the CDR3. Between the trimmed V and J ends, which lost 2 bases and 4 bases, there was a span of 14 bases. CDR3 loop: CAWSRGGSGTEAFF. The DNA of the CDR3 is TGTGCCTGGAGTAGAGGTGGGAGCGGCACTGAAGCTTTCTTT.

This sequence joins TRBV7-9 and TRBJ2-5; no firm D call. The V end lost 5 bases, the J end lost 2 bases, and 12 bases lay between the germline ends. Looked up from germline, CDR1 is SEHNR and CDR2 is FQNEAQ (reference sequence). This CDR3 has 14 residues. CDR3 bases: TGTGCCAGCAGCCCGCAAGCAGGACAAGAGACCCAGTACTTC. Residues: CASSPQAGQETQYF.

The chain employs TRBV7-9 and TRBJ2-7, with D perhaps matching TRBD1 (6 bases). The CDR3 loop spans 16 amino acids. Germline V gene data show CDR1 as SEHNR and CDR2 as FQNEAQ (reference sequence). The V end was cut by 2 bases, the J end by 2 bases, with 16 bases between. The CDR3 sequence: CASSLRGQGPTYEQYF. The CDR3 DNA reads as TGTGCCAGCAGCTTAAGAGGGCAGGGGCCTACCTACGAGCAGTACTTC. Combining the CDR3 with reference TRBV7-9 and TRBJ2-7 gives the whole variable domain DTGVSQNPRHKITKRGQNVTFRCDPISEHNRLYWYRQTLGQGPEFLTYFQNEAQLEKSRLLSDRFSAERPKGSFSTLEIQRTEQGDSAMYLCASSLRGQGPTYEQYFGPGTRLTVT.

This chain uses TRBV14 with TRBJ1-1; D is perhaps TRBD1 (5 bases). CDR1 SGHDN and CDR2 FVKESK come from the germline V gene. The ends were cut back, 5 bases at V and 5 bases at J, with 15 bases in the middle. The CDR3 is 14 residues long. The CDR3 reads CASSTLGRETEAFF. The CDR3, as DNA: TGTGCCAGCAGCACCCTGGGCAGGGAAACTGAAGCTTTCTTT.

The chain joins TRBV3-1 (or the pseudogene TRBV3-2) to TRBJ1-5; TRBD1 aligns across 12 bases. This CDR3 contains 16 residues. J was trimmed by 7 bases and V by 2 bases; bases with no gene match: 6. Germline V gene lookup returns CDR1 LGHDT and CDR2 YNNKEL (reference sequence). The CDR3, as DNA: TGTGCCAGCAGCCAATCCGGGACAGGGGGCCGGCAGCCCCAGCATTTT. Residues: CASSQSGTGGRQPQHF.

The rearrangement joins TRBV5-4 to TRBJ2-5; TRBD2 matches at 8 bases. The CDR3 length is 17 residues. Germline CDR1 and CDR2: SGHNT and YYREEE (reference sequence). V dropped 1 base and J dropped 4; count of bases not matched to a gene: 12. The CDR3 DNA reads TGTGCCAGCAGCTTGCTAATAGCGGGGAGGGTTGCAGAGACCCAGTACTTC. Translating it yields CASSLLIAGRVAETQYF.

The chain uses TRBV10-3 and TRBJ1-5; 8 nucleotides match TRBD1. Looked up from germline, CDR1 is ENHRY and CDR2 is SYGVKD. The J segment lost 6 bases and the V segment lost 4 bases, leaving 11 bases of the junction unmatched. The CDR3 runs to 16 residues. CDR3 in amino acids: CAISATGTGSSQPQHF. The CDR3 DNA is TGTGCCATCAGTGCTACCGGGACAGGTTCCAGTCAGCCCCAGCATTTT.

CDR3 coding DNA: TGTGCCTGGAGTATTGGACAGGGGAAAAAGGAGACCCAGTACTTC. This codes for CAWSIGQGKKETQYF. The rearrangement joins TRBV30 to TRBJ2-5, with 9 bases fitting TRBD1. CDR1 and CDR2 (germline): GTSNPN, SVGIG (reference sequence). This CDR3 is built from 15 residues. The trim removed 2 bases at V and 5 bases at J, leaving 9 bases unmatched. Complete variable domain (other parts from reference TRBV30 and TRBJ2-5): SQTIHQWPATLVQPVGSPLSLECTVEGTSNPNLYWYRQAAGRGLQLLFYSVGIGQISSEVPQNLSASRPQDRQFILSSKKLLLSDSGFYLCAWSIGQGKKETQYFGPGTRLLVL.

The chain joins TRBV30 to TRBJ1-3; D is unclear. The CDR3 spans 15 residues. The germline V gene has CDR1 GTSNPN and CDR2 SVGIG (reference sequence). V shed 4 bases and J shed 0 bases, with 13 bases lying between them. The CDR3 sequence is CAWTEGVFSGNTIYF. CDR3 sequence (DNA): TGTGCCTGGACCGAGGGAGTTTTCTCTGGAAACACCATATATTTT.

Only a few counts were recorded for this clone. This rearrangement joins TRBV6-5 to TRBJ1-1, with 7 bases that match TRBD1. In germline, CDR1 is MNHEY, CDR2 SVGAGI. The CDR3 has 14 residues. V lost 5 bases to trimming and J lost 3 bases; unmatched junction nucleotides: 6. In DNA, the CDR3 is TGTGCCAGCAGTAGGGCAGGGGGTGACACTGAAGCTTTCTTT. Its translation: CASSRAGGDTEAFF.

This chain uses TRBV9 with TRBJ1-3; D unclear. V was cut by 4 bases and J by 3 bases, with 20 bases left in between. This CDR3 has 17 residues. Germline assignment: CDR1 SGDLS and CDR2 YYNGEE. This CDR3 is CASSPVVEPILGNTIYF. DNA for the CDR3: TGTGCCAGCAGCCCGGTGGTGGAGCCAATTCTTGGAAACACCATATATTTT.

This chain connects TRBV11-3 to TRBJ2-3; maybe TRBD1 (6 bases). Germline CDR1 is SGHNT and CDR2 is YENEEA. This CDR3 comprises 14 residues. With 4 bases removed from V and 2 bases from J, the gap between germline ends came to 10 bases. Here the CDR3 DNA reads TGTGCCAGCAGCTCAGGGGCCCCCACAGATACGCAGTATTTT. Translating gives CASSSGAPTDTQYF.

The rearrangement uses TRBV6-2 or TRBV6-3 and TRBJ1-5; 11 bases agree with TRBD1. Per the germline V gene, CDR1 is MNHEY and CDR2 is SVGEGT. Trimming removed 5 bases from V and 1 base from J; junction bases left unmatched: 7. This CDR3 is 17 amino acids long. CDR3 in amino acids: CASSTDRGRLSNQPQHF. The DNA for the CDR3 is TGTGCCAGCAGTACGGACAGGGGGCGACTCAGCAATCAGCCCCAGCATTTT.